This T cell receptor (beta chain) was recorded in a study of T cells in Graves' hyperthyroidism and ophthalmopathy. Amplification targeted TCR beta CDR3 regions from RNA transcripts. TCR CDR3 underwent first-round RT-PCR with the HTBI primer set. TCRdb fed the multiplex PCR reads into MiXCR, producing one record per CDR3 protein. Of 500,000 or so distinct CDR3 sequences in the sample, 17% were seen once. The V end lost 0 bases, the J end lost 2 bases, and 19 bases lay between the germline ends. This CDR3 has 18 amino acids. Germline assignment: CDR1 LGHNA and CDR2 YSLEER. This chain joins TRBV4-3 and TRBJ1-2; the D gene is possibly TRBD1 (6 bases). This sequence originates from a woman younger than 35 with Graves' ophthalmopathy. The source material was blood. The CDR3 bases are TGCGCCAGCAGCCAAGATCTCGGGGGCCCTCTAATAAACTATGGCTACACCTTC. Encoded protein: CASSQDLGGPLINYGYTF.